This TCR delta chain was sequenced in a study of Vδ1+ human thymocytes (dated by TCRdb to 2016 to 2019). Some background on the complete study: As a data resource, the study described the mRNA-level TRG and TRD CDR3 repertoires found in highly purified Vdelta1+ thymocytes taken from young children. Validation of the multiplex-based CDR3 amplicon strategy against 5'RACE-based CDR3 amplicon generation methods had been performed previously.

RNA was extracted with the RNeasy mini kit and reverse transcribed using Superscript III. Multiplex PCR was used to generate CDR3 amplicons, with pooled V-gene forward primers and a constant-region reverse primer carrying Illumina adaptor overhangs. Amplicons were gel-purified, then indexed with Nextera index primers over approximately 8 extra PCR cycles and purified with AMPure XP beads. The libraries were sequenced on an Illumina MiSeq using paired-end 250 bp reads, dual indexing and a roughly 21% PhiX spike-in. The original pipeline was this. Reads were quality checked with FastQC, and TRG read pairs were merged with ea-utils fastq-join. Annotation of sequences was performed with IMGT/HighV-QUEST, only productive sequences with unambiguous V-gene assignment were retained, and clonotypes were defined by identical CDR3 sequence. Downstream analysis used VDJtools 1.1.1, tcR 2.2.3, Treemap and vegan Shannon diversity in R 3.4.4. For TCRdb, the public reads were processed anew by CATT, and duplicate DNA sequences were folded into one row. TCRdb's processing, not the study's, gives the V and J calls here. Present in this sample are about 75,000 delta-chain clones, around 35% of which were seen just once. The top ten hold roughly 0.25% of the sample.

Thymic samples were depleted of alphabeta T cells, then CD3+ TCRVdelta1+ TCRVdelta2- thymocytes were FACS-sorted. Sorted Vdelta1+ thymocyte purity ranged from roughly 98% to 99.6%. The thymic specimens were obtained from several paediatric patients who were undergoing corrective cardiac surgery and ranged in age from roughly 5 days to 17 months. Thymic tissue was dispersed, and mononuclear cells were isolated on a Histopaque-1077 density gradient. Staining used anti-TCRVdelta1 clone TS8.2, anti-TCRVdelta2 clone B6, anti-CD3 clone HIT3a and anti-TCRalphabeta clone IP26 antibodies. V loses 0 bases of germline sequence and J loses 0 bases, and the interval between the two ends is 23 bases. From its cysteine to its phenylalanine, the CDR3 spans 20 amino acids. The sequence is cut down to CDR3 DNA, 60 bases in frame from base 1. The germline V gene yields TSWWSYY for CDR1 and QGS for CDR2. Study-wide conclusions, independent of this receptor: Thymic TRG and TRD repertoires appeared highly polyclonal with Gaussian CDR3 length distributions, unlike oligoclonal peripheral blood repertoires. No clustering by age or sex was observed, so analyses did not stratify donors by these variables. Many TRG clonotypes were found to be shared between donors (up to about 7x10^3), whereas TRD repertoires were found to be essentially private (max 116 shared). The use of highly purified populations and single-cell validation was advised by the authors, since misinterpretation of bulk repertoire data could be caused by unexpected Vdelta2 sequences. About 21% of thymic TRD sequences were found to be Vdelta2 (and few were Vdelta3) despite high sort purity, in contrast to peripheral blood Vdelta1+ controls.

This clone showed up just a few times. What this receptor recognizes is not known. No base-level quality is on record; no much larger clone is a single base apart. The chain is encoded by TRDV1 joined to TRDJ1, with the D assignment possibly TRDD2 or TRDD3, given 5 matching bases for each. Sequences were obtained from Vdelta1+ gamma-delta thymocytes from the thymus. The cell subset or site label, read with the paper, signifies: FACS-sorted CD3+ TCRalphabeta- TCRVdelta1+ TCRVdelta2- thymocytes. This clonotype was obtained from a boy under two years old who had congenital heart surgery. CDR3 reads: CALGELKCPYEGGYTDKLIF. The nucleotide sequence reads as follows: TGTGCTCTTGGGGAACTTAAGTGCCCCTACGAGGGGGGTTACACCGATAAACTCATCTTT.